Below are 29 T cell receptor beta chains sequenced from a single sample in a study of OX40 agonist ivuxolimab in advanced cancers. Using immunoSEQ multiplex PCR, the repertoire was profiled, and TCRdb retains in-frame clones only, with some absent. The repertoire consists of roughly 26,000 clones, with 76% occurring once and the leading ten covering 14%. Source: CD4+ or CD8+ T cells sorted from blood, taken in a trial of the OX40 agonist ivuxolimab. These receptors originate from an adult with an advanced solid tumor such as melanoma, head and neck, liver or kidney cancer.

This rearrangement joins TRBV28 to TRBJ2-1; D perhaps matches TRBD2 (5 bases). Trimming took off 2 bases at V and 9 bases at J, with 14 bases between the two ends. Germline loops: CDR1 MDHEN, CDR2 SYDVKM. CDR3 length equals 14 residues. CDR3 sequence reads: CASSLSPPGSEQFF. CDR3 in DNA: TGTGCCAGCAGTTTAAGCCCCCCGGGGAGTGAGCAGTTCTTC. Full variable domain (rest looked up from reference TRBV28 and TRBJ2-1): DVKVTQSSRYLVKRTGEKVFLECVQDMDHENMFWYRQDPGLGLRLIYFSYDVKMKEKGDIPEGYSVSREKKERFSLILESASTNQTSMYLCASSLSPPGSEQFFGPGTRLTVL.

A single count supports this clone. V and J are TRBV5-1 and TRBJ2-2; D is possibly TRBD1 (6 bases). Germline V lookup: CDR1 SGHRS, CDR2 YFSETQ. CDR3 size: 16 residues. Trimming removed 2 bases at V and 7 bases at J, with 18 bases between. CDR3: CASSFRDTTPGGELFF. CDR3 in DNA: TGCGCCAGCAGCTTCCGGGACACCACCCCCGGCGGGGAGCTGTTTTTT.

The chain has TRBV6-5 and TRBJ1-2; the D gene is possibly TRBD1 (5 bases). Germline CDR1 MNHEY, CDR2 SVGAGI. The V end lost 4 bases, the J end lost 4 bases, and 19 bases lay between the germline ends. The CDR3 has 16 residues. The CDR3 sequence: CASSSPDRPGSYGYTF. The CDR3 region has the DNA TGTGCCAGCAGTTCACCCGACCGTCCAGGGTCCTATGGCTACACCTTC.

The V gene is TRBV7-9, the J gene TRBJ2-2, with D possibly TRBD1 on 6 matching bases. The germline gives CDR1 SEHNR, CDR2 FQNEAQ (reference sequence). The CDR3 extends over 14 amino acids. V was trimmed by 8 bases and J by 1 base, leaving 11 bases between them. The CDR3 loop is CASHPGQNTGELFF. The DNA for the CDR3 is TGTGCCAGCCATCCGGGACAGAACACCGGGGAGCTGTTTTTT. Together with reference TRBV7-9 and TRBJ2-2, the CDR3 gives the full variable domain: DTGVSQNPRHKITKRGQNVTFRCDPISEHNRLYWYRQTLGQGPEFLTYFQNEAQLEKSRLLSDRFSAERPKGSFSTLEIQRTEQGDSAMYLCASHPGQNTGELFFGEGSRLTVL.

The rearrangement links TRBV2 to TRBJ2-5; D may match TRBD1 or TRBD2 (5 bases each). This CDR3 contains 12 residues. Trimming took 6 bases from V and 4 from J, leaving 9 bases between them. The V gene's germline CDR1 is SNHLY and CDR2 FYNNEI. In DNA form, the CDR3 reads TGTGCCAGCAGCCAGGGACGAGAGACCCAGTACTTC. It codes for CASSQGRETQYF. Full variable domain (remainder filled in from reference TRBV2 and TRBJ2-5): EPEVTQTPSHQVTQMGQEVILRCVPISNHLYFYWYRQILGQKVEFLVSFYNNEISEKSEIFDDQFSVERPDGSNFTLKIRSTKLEDSAMYFCASSQGRETQYFGPGTRLLVL.

The chain is built from TRBV18 and TRBJ2-6, with D possibly being TRBD1 (6 bases). CDR1 and CDR2 from the germline V gene are KGHSH and LQKENI. CDR3 length: 15 residues. The V gene lost 3 bases and the J gene lost 4 bases, with 10 bases spanning the gap. As DNA, the CDR3 is TGTGCCAGCTCACCGGGGGCGCGCGGGGCCAACGTCCTGACTTTC. Encoded protein: CASSPGARGANVLTF.

The gene calls are TRBV27 and TRBJ2-3; a weak D match, TRBD2 (7 bases). The CDR3 is made up of 14 amino acids. Trimming took off 4 bases at V and 4 bases at J, with 12 bases between the two ends. Germline V CDR1 and CDR2: MNHEY, SMNVEV (reference sequence). CDR3 residues: CASSSGGQADTQYF. DNA of the CDR3: TGTGCCAGCAGTTCCGGGGGGCAGGCAGATACGCAGTATTTT.

In this sample, this clone turned up a few times. The chain employs TRBV11-2 and TRBJ1-3; D is ambiguous. Germline CDR1 reads SGHAT; CDR2 reads FQNNGV. Trimming stripped 2 bases from V and 4 bases from J, with 3 bases between. CDR3 length equals 12 residues. In DNA, the CDR3 is TGTGCCAGCAGCTTACCCGGAAACACCATATATTTT. It codes for CASSLPGNTIYF.

This clone was seen once. The chain uses TRBV7-9 and TRBJ1-2; D ambiguous. The CDR3 consists of 13 residues. Germline V gene data show CDR1 as SEHNR and CDR2 as FQNEAQ (reference sequence). The germline V and J ends were trimmed by 4 bases and 8 bases, with 14 bases remaining between them. Written as DNA, the CDR3 is TGTGCCAGCAGCTCGACGGGCGGTGGAGGCTACACCTTC. This sequence encodes CASSSTGGGGYTF.

The rearrangement links TRBV5-1 to TRBJ2-7; 9 bases map to TRBD2. Trimming cost V 4 bases and J 0 bases; bases outside gene matches: 8. This CDR3 spans 16 amino acids. Germline values: CDR1 SGHRS, CDR2 YFSETQ. CDR3 sequence reads: CASSPSVAGVSYEQYF. In DNA, the CDR3 is TGCGCCAGCAGCCCCTCAGTAGCGGGGGTCTCCTACGAGCAGTACTTC. Looking up the rest from reference TRBV5-1 and TRBJ2-7 gives the full variable domain: KAGVTQTPRYLIKTRGQQVTLSCSPISGHRSVSWYQQTPGQGLQFLFEYFSETQRNKGNFPGRFSGRQFSNSRSEMNVSTLELGDSALYLCASSPSVAGVSYEQYFGPGTRLTVT.

J is TRBJ1-5 and V is TRBV5-8, with D perhaps TRBD1 (6 bases). Trimming left V 0 bases short and J 2 bases short, with 9 bases between. This CDR3 is 15 amino acids long. The germline gives CDR1 SGHTS, CDR2 YDEGEE. The CDR3 spells CASSLGPGGNQPQHF. The DNA for the CDR3 is TGTGCCAGCAGCTTGGGACCAGGGGGCAATCAGCCCCAGCATTTT.

The chain joins TRBV6-4 to TRBJ1-5; D is unresolved. The length of the CDR3 is 14 residues. V was cut by 4 bases and J by 0 bases, with 7 bases left in between. Germline lookup yields CDR1 MRHNA and CDR2 SNTAGT. CDR3 bases: TGTGCCAGCAGTGTGTCATATAGCAATCAGCCCCAGCATTTT. It is translated as CASSVSYSNQPQHF.

V usage is TRBV6-5 and J usage is TRBJ1-6; 9 nucleotides align to TRBD1. Germline V CDR1 and CDR2: MNHEY, SVGAGI. CDR3 length: 14 residues. V gave up 5 bases and J gave up 7 bases; unmatched junction bases: 3. Here the CDR3 DNA reads TGTGCCAGCAGTATGGGGACAGGGAATTCACCCCTCCACTTT. It is translated as CASSMGTGNSPLHF.

This clone was detected a few times. The chain recombines TRBV10-2 with TRBJ2-7, with a possible D match to TRBD2 (5 bases). This CDR3 is 13 amino acids long. In germline, CDR1 is WSHSY, CDR2 SAAADI. The germline V and J ends were trimmed by 6 bases and 3 bases, with 12 bases remaining between them. CDR3 sequence: CASSTGINYEQYF. The CDR3 region has the DNA TGCGCCAGCAGCACCGGGATCAACTACGAGCAGTACTTC.

The chain has TRBV9 and TRBJ1-1; D is perhaps TRBD1 (6 bases). CDR3 length: 15 residues. The V gene lost 1 base and the J gene lost 3 bases, with 13 bases spanning the gap. Germline lookup yields CDR1 SGDLS and CDR2 YYNGEE. In DNA, the CDR3 is TGTGCCAGCAGCGTAACAGGGACGGCTGACACTGAAGCTTTCTTT. As protein: CASSVTGTADTEAFF.

The rearrangement uses TRBV2 and TRBJ2-7; TRBD1 matches at 10 bases. This CDR3 contains 17 residues. The V gene's germline CDR1 is SNHLY and CDR2 FYNNEI. With 2 bases clipped from V and 3 bases from J, the junction kept 10 bases outside the gene matches. The CDR3 DNA is TGTGCCAGCAGTGAAAGCGGCTGGGGGACAGGGGACTACGAGCAGTACTTC. Protein sequence: CASSESGWGTGDYEQYF.

The chain couples TRBV18 to TRBJ2-1; 8 bases are shared with TRBD1. From germline, CDR1 is KGHSH and CDR2 LQKENI. The length of the CDR3 is 16 residues. With V trimmed by 0 bases and J by 7 bases, 8 bases remained unmatched. CDR3 bases: TGTGCCAGCTCACCACCATCAGGGGGCTATAAGAATGAGCAGTTCTTC. Protein: CASSPPSGGYKNEQFF.

The rearrangement joins TRBV4-3 to TRBJ2-3, with D possibly TRBD2 on 7 matching bases. Deletions cut 5 bases from V and 8 bases from J, with 23 bases between. The germline gives CDR1 LGHNA, CDR2 YSLEER. The CDR3 is 16 amino acids. The CDR3 protein is CASSASGGGIDATQYF. The CDR3 DNA reads TGCGCCAGCAGCGCTAGTGGGGGGGGCATAGATGCTACGCAGTATTTT.

This chain links TRBV5-4 with TRBJ2-7, with D maybe TRBD2 (8 bases). The CDR3 totals 15 residues. V lost 4 bases and J lost 2, with 16 bases in between. Germline-derived CDR1 and CDR2 are SGHNT and YYREEE (reference sequence). The CDR3 spells CASSRGGTETYEQYF. In DNA, the CDR3 is TGTGCCAGCAGCCGCGGGGGGACAGAGACCTACGAGCAGTACTTC.

With respect to this clone: A much more abundant neighbour one base away suggests this may be a read error. The chain has TRBV19 and TRBJ1-3; D remains unclear. With 7 bases removed from V and 11 bases from J, the gap between germline ends came to 24 bases. The germline CDR1 and CDR2 sequences are LNHDA and SQIVND (reference sequence). The CDR3 length is 15 residues. The CDR3 region has the DNA TGTGCCAGTACCCCACGTTGGCAAACGGGGAACGCCATATATTTT. Its translation is CASTPRWQTGNAIYF.

This clone showed up just a few times. A read error may be the cause here, since a much bigger clone is one base away. Other DNA variants within this sample encode the same CDR3. This sequence joins TRBV9 and TRBJ2-5; the D gene could be TRBD1 or TRBD2 (5 bases each). Germline V gene lookup returns CDR1 SGDLS and CDR2 YYNGEE. V lost 0 bases to trimming and J lost 5 bases, with 8 bases between them. The CDR3 covers 13 residues. The CDR3 coding sequence is TGTGCCAGCAGCGTAGCCAGGGACGAGACCCAGTACTTC. Protein sequence: CASSVARDETQYF.

The gene calls are TRBV6-1 and TRBJ1-3, with 9 bases aligning to TRBD1. After removal of 2 bases from V and 0 bases from J, the junction contained 11 bases not matched to a gene. The germline V gene encodes CDR1 MNHNS and CDR2 SASEGT. The CDR3 extends over 19 amino acids. The CDR3 loop is CASSETRDRVVFSGNTIYF. CDR3 in DNA: TGTGCCAGCAGTGAAACCCGGGACAGGGTCGTGTTCTCTGGAAACACCATATATTTT.

The chain combines TRBV5-4 with TRBJ1-5; 9 bases align to TRBD1. V was clipped by 0 bases and J by 11 bases; unmatched bases: 3. This CDR3 region has 13 residues. The germline V gene encodes CDR1 SGHNT and CDR2 YYREEE (reference sequence). The CDR3 nucleotides read TGTGCCAGCAGCTTGGACAGGGGGCAGGCCCAGCATTTT. Its protein product is CASSLDRGQAQHF.

This chain links TRBV7-2 with TRBJ2-1, with 7 bases lining up with TRBD1. The CDR3 sequence is 16 residues long. From germline, CDR1 is SGHTA and CDR2 FQGNSA. The junction had 13 bases not matched to a gene; V was cut back by 6 bases and J by 5 bases. This chain's CDR3 is CASSSKQTGTDNEQFF. The CDR3 nucleotides are TGTGCCAGCAGTTCGAAACAGACAGGGACCGACAATGAGCAGTTCTTC.

The CDR3 DNA sequence: TGTGCCAGCAGCCCAGGGACAGCTGATAGGACAGATACGCAGTATTTT. It encodes CASSPGTADRTDTQYF. J is TRBJ2-3 and V is TRBV5-6; 7 nucleotides line up with TRBD1. There are 16 residues in the CDR3. Per germline, CDR1 SGHDT and CDR2 YYEEEE. V lost 4 bases to trimming and J lost 3 bases; unmatched junction nucleotides: 11.

The gene calls are TRBV5-1 and TRBJ2-5, with 9 bases identical to TRBD2. V trimming: 0 bases; J trimming: 1 base; junction bases outside the gene matches: 4. The CDR3 runs to 16 residues. Germline CDR1 and CDR2: SGHRS and YFSETQ. CDR3 protein: CASSLGSSGAQETQYF. For the CDR3, the DNA is TGCGCCAGCAGCTTGGGGTCTAGCGGGGCCCAAGAGACCCAGTACTTC.

This clone was found a few times. The chain employs TRBV7-6 and TRBJ2-1; D is unresolved. Trimming cost V 2 bases and J 8 bases, with 13 bases left between them. CDR3 size: 14 residues. Per the germline V gene, CDR1 is SGHVS and CDR2 is FNYEAQ. The DNA of the CDR3 is TGTGCCAGCAGCTTATTGCCCATAGGGCATGAGCAGTTCTTC. It codes for CASSLLPIGHEQFF.

The rearrangement uses TRBV4-2 and TRBJ2-7; 12 nucleotides agree with TRBD2. The CDR3 extends over 16 amino acids. CDR1 is LGHNA, CDR2 YNFKEQ, per germline. The trim removed 4 bases at V and 2 bases at J, leaving 6 bases unmatched. In nucleotides, the CDR3 is TGTGCCAGCAGCCTGACTAGCGGGGGCGCCACCTACGAGCAGTACTTC. Protein sequence: CASSLTSGGATYEQYF.

Here the CDR3 DNA reads TGCGCCAGCAGAAGGTTATTTAGCACAGATACGCAGTATTTT. This codes for CASRRLFSTDTQYF. The chain carries TRBV10-2 and TRBJ2-3; no clear D gene. CDR1 WSHSY and CDR2 SAAADI come from the germline V gene. The CDR3 loop spans 14 amino acids. V lost 6 bases, J lost 0 bases, and 10 bases lay in between.